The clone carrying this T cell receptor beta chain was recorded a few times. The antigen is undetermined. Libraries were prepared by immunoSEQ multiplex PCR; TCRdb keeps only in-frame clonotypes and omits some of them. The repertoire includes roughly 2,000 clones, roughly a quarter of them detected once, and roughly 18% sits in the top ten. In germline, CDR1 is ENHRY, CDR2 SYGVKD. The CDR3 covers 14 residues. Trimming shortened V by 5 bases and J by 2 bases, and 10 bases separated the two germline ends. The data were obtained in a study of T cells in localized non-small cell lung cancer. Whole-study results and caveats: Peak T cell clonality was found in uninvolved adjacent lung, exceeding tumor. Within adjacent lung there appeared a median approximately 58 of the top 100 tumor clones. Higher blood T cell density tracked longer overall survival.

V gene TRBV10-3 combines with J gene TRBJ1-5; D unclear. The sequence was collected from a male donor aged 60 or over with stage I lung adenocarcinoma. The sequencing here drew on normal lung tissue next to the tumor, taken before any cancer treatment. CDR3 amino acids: CAISSSPGNQPQHF. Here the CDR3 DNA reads TGTGCCATCAGTTCAAGTCCGGGCAATCAGCCCCAGCATTTT.